The 27 T cell receptor beta chains in this list originate from one sample, sequenced in a study of control samples from healthy donors and cancer patients. Profiling relied on immunoSEQ multiplex PCR, and the TCRdb table lists in-frame clones only, not all of them. The sample lists some 410,000 clones, 80% to 95% occurring once. The sample consisted of PBMCs. These TCRs come from a man aged 40-50 years with head and neck cancer.

The CDR3, as DNA: TGTGCAAGTCGCTTAGATATACATCGCCATTCCGAACCATCCTATGGCTACACCTTC. Translating it yields CASRLDIHRHSEPSYGYTF. V and J are TRBV12-2 and TRBJ1-2; TRBD1 reflects the table's D call only, with no check against the DNA. TRBV12-2 is reported as a pseudogene. There are 19 residues in the CDR3.

This sequence joins TRBV9 and TRBJ2-1; D is possibly TRBD1 (6 bases). Germline CDR1 and CDR2: SGDLS and YYNGEE. The CDR3 is made up of 15 amino acids. Trimming pared 3 bases from V and 7 bases from J, leaving 17 bases between. The CDR3 loop is CASSGGSGQGNEQFF. The CDR3 region has the DNA TGTGCCAGCAGCGGCGGATCAGGGCAGGGGAATGAGCAGTTCTTC.

CDR3 nucleotide sequence: TGTGCCAGCAGTCAGGGGGCAGGCTATGGCTACACCTTC. Its translation: CASSQGAGYGYTF. The J gene is TRBJ1-2, the V gene TRBV28; TRBD1 matches 8 bases. CDR1 is MDHEN, CDR2 SYDVKM, per germline. With V trimmed by 5 bases and J by 4 bases, 3 bases remained unmatched. The CDR3 totals 13 residues.

In its sample, this clone was seen once. The chain is built from TRBV9 and TRBJ1-2; D is unclear. The CDR3 spans 14 residues. From germline, CDR1 is SGDLS and CDR2 YYNGEE. V was clipped by 0 bases and J by 3 bases, with 9 bases between them. Here the CDR3 DNA reads TGTGCCAGCAGCGTAGACGGGCGCGACTATGGCTACACCTTC. This gives the protein CASSVDGRDYGYTF.

This clone showed up just a few times. The CDR3: CASQGPGWGHTIYF. CDR3 sequence (DNA): TGCGCCAGCCAAGGTCCCGGGTGGGGCCACACCATATATTTT. This chain connects TRBV10-1 to TRBJ1-3; possible D gene TRBD1, 5 bases. With 8 bases removed from V and 8 bases from J, the gap between germline ends came to 19 bases. Per the germline V gene, CDR1 is WNHNN and CDR2 is SYGVQD (reference sequence). This CDR3 region has 14 residues.

V is TRBV18 and J is TRBJ2-5; TRBD2 agrees at 8 bases. This CDR3 spans 17 amino acids. V lost 1 base and J lost 2; bases outside the gene matches: 9. Germline V CDR1 and CDR2: KGHSH, LQKENI. The CDR3 nucleotides read TGTGCCAGCTCACCACAAGGATTAGCGGGGACTCAAGAGACCCAGTACTTC. Amino acids: CASSPQGLAGTQETQYF. Complete variable domain (other parts from reference TRBV18 and TRBJ2-5): NAGVMQNPRHLVRRRGQEARLRCSPMKGHSHVYWYRQLPEEGLKFMVYLQKENIIDESGMPKERFSAEFPKEGPSILRIQQVVRGDSAAYFCASSPQGLAGTQETQYFGPGTRLLVL.

J is TRBJ1-2 and V is TRBV18; possibly TRBD1 for D (5 bases). The ends were cut back, 0 bases at V and 7 bases at J, with 12 bases in the middle. The V gene's germline CDR1 is KGHSH and CDR2 LQKENI. This CDR3 region has 14 residues. The CDR3 sequence: CASSPPTRGVGYTF. CDR3 nucleotides: TGTGCCAGCTCACCACCGACAAGGGGCGTTGGCTACACCTTC.

This clone was seen more than once but under ten times. The CDR3 DNA reads as TGTGCCAGTAGTCCCCAGACAGGGACCTACGAGCAGTACTTC. It yields the protein CASSPQTGTYEQYF. V gene TRBV19 combines with J gene TRBJ2-7; 7 bases fit TRBD1. V shed 5 bases, J shed 2 bases, and the junction held 6 bases outside the gene matches. This CDR3 spans 14 amino acids. Germline-derived CDR1 and CDR2 are LNHDA and SQIVND (reference sequence).

As to this clone: Compared with germline, one end of the junction differs, possibly owing to a read error. The rearrangement joins TRBV28 to TRBJ2-7; unclear D gene. Germline V gene data show CDR1 as MDHEN and CDR2 as SYDVKM. This CDR3 is built from 13 residues. The CDR3 reads CAISFRLGYEQYF. The CDR3 DNA sequence: TGTGCCATCAGTTTCAGGTTAGGATACGAGCAGTACTTC.

This chain connects TRBV27 to TRBJ2-1; 9 bases align to TRBD2. The CDR3 covers 15 residues. From germline, CDR1 is MNHEY and CDR2 SMNVEV (reference sequence). The V gene end was trimmed by 0 bases and the J gene end by 9 bases; junction bases not matched to a gene: 6. CDR3 region: CASSLSRTSDGEQFF. In DNA form, the CDR3 reads TGTGCCAGCAGTTTATCTCGGACTAGCGATGGTGAGCAGTTCTTC.

This chain links TRBV5-6 with TRBJ2-1; D remains ambiguous. The CDR3 has 18 residues. Germline V gene lookup returns CDR1 SGHDT and CDR2 YYEEEE. V lost 0 bases and J 5 bases, leaving 21 bases between the germline ends. The CDR3 coding sequence is TGTGCCAGCAGCTTGGGTGGATTATTACGAAGTAGGGACAATGAGCAGTTCTTC. Amino acids: CASSLGGLLRSRDNEQFF.

The chain uses TRBV19 and TRBJ2-1; the D gene is possibly TRBD2 (5 bases). The CDR3 contains 15 residues. V lost 7 bases to trimming and J lost 0 bases, with 13 bases between them. The germline CDR1 and CDR2 sequences are LNHDA and SQIVND (reference sequence). CDR3 in DNA: TGTGCCAGTACTCTGGACTTGCTCTCCTACAATGAGCAGTTCTTC. It codes for CASTLDLLSYNEQFF.

The chain carries TRBV29-1 and TRBJ1-2; tentatively, D is TRBD1 (5 bases). V was cut by 6 bases and J by 5 bases, with 16 bases left in between. CDR3 length: 13 amino acids. Germline loops: CDR1 SQVTM, CDR2 ANQGSEA. The CDR3 is CSVVKPGGYGYTF. The CDR3 coding sequence is TGCAGCGTGGTTAAGCCTGGGGGTTATGGCTACACCTTC.

J is TRBJ2-3 and V is TRBV18; TRBD1 matches at 11 bases. This CDR3 has 17 residues. V dropped 3 bases and J dropped 0; count of bases not matched to a gene: 5. Germline V gives CDR1 KGHSH, CDR2 LQKENI. The CDR3 reads CASSPLGQGASTDTQYF. The DNA of the CDR3 is TGTGCCAGCTCACCTTTAGGACAGGGGGCTAGCACAGATACGCAGTATTTT.

The chain uses TRBV12-3 or TRBV12-4 and TRBJ2-3; D is unclear. Deletions cut 4 bases from V and 7 bases from J, with 6 bases between. This CDR3 region has 11 residues. This CDR3 is CASSWENTQYF. The CDR3 DNA sequence: TGTGCCAGCAGTTGGGAAAATACGCAGTATTTT.

The chain has TRBV11-3 and TRBJ1-1, with D maybe TRBD1 (5 bases). Trimming removed 1 base at V and 2 bases at J, with 8 bases between. Per the germline V gene, CDR1 is SGHNT and CDR2 is YENEEA. The length of the CDR3 is 14 residues. The CDR3 DNA reads as TGTGCCAGCAGCTTAGCGACAGATAACACTGAAGCTTTCTTT. Translated: CASSLATDNTEAFF.

The J gene is TRBJ2-3, the V gene TRBV7-9; D remains ambiguous. This CDR3 is built from 14 residues. V lost 3 bases, J lost 2 bases, and 9 bases lay in between. Germline CDR1 SEHNR, CDR2 FQNEAQ (reference sequence). The CDR3 DNA sequence: TGTGCCAGCAGCTTCCCCAGTTACACAGATACGCAGTATTTT. Translated, it gives CASSFPSYTDTQYF. The full variable domain, rest sourced from reference TRBV7-9 and TRBJ2-3, is DTGVSQNPRHKITKRGQNVTFRCDPISEHNRLYWYRQTLGQGPEFLTYFQNEAQLEKSRLLSDRFSAERPKGSFSTLEIQRTEQGDSAMYLCASSFPSYTDTQYFGPGTRLTVL.

The chain is built from TRBV2 and TRBJ2-3, with TRBD1 identical over 9 bases. The trim removed 7 bases at V and 6 bases at J, leaving 8 bases unmatched. This CDR3 region has 14 residues. The germline V gene encodes CDR1 SNHLY and CDR2 FYNNEI. CDR3 residues: CASTSTGGKDTQYF. As DNA, the CDR3 is TGTGCCAGCACTTCGACAGGGGGGAAGGATACGCAGTATTTT.

The genes are TRBV11-2 and TRBJ2-1; D gene ambiguous. CDR1 is SGHAT, CDR2 FQNNGV, per germline. The CDR3 totals 13 residues. Trimming cost V 1 base and J 5 bases, with 6 bases left between them. The CDR3 nucleotides are TGTGCCAGCAGCTTAGGAAAAAACAATGAGCAGTTCTTC. This translates into CASSLGKNNEQFF. Full variable domain (missing parts from reference TRBV11-2 and TRBJ2-1): EAGVAQSPRYKIIEKRQSVAFWCNPISGHATLYWYQQILGQGPKLLIQFQNNGVVDDSQLPKDRFSAERLKGVDSTLKIQPAKLEDSAVYLCASSLGKNNEQFFGPGTRLTVL.

The V gene is TRBV5-6, the J gene TRBJ2-7; no clear D gene. The germline V gene encodes CDR1 SGHDT and CDR2 YYEEEE. The CDR3 covers 14 residues. Trimming took 2 bases from V and 0 from J, leaving 9 bases between them. CDR3 coding DNA: TGTGCCAGCAGCTTTGCCTCCAGCTCCTACGAGCAGTACTTC. Encoded protein: CASSFASSSYEQYF.

V is TRBV27 and J is TRBJ2-3; 8 bases are a match to TRBD2. Germline V gene lookup returns CDR1 MNHEY and CDR2 SMNVEV (reference sequence). V was pared by 2 bases and J by 6 bases, with 4 bases of the junction left unmatched. The CDR3 has 14 amino acids. As DNA, the CDR3 is TGTGCCAGCAGTTTAGCGGGAGGAGCTGATACGCAGTATTTT. Its translation is CASSLAGGADTQYF.

This clone appeared a single time. V is TRBV18 and J is TRBJ1-1; D may be TRBD1 (5 bases). Trimming shortened V by 1 base and J by 5 bases, and 17 bases separated the two germline ends. The CDR3 length is 16 residues. Per the germline V gene, CDR1 is KGHSH and CDR2 is LQKENI. This chain's CDR3 is CASSPLLLGEGTEAFF. The CDR3 nucleotides read TGTGCCAGCTCACCACTATTATTGGGGGAGGGGACTGAAGCTTTCTTT.

This rearrangement joins TRBV9 to TRBJ2-5; 11 positions match TRBD1. V gave up 3 bases and J gave up 3 bases; unmatched junction bases: 4. Germline values: CDR1 SGDLS, CDR2 YYNGEE. The CDR3 totals 15 residues. CDR3 bases: TGTGCCAGCAGCGAACGGACAGGGGGCGAAGAGACCCAGTACTTC. Protein sequence: CASSERTGGEETQYF.

The table lists this clone with a count of one. The chain joins TRBV7-2 to TRBJ2-7, with D maybe TRBD1 (6 bases). CDR1 SGHTA and CDR2 FQGNSA come from the germline V gene. The CDR3 is 14 residues long. The V and J ends lost 3 bases and 3 bases respectively, with 12 bases between them. The DNA of the CDR3 is TGTGCCAGCAGCTTGCAGGGGCCCTACTACGAGCAGTACTTC. As protein: CASSLQGPYYEQYF.

The V and J genes are TRBV3-1 (or the pseudogene TRBV3-2) and TRBJ2-5; 11 bases line up with TRBD2. Germline values: CDR1 LGHDT, CDR2 YNNKEL (reference sequence). The CDR3 is made up of 16 amino acids. The trim removed 4 bases at V and 4 bases at J, leaving 8 bases unmatched. This chain's CDR3 is CASSPETGTSGETQYF. CDR3 nucleotide sequence: TGTGCCAGCAGCCCAGAGACCGGGACTAGCGGAGAGACCCAGTACTTC.

The chain uses TRBV4-1 and TRBJ1-3; D is ambiguous. Trimming took 7 bases from V and 3 from J, leaving 19 bases between them. This CDR3 spans 16 amino acids. CDR1 is MGHRA, CDR2 YSYEKL, per germline. The DNA of the CDR3 is TGCGCCAGCACCCTCCGCCACCCGGGCGGTGGAAACACCATATATTTT. Translated, it gives CASTLRHPGGGNTIYF.

The CDR3 reads CASSLWGENYGYTF. CDR3 nucleotide sequence: TGTGCCAGCAGTTTATGGGGGGAAAACTATGGCTACACCTTC. The rearrangement joins TRBV28 to TRBJ1-2; D may be TRBD1 (5 bases). From germline, CDR1 is MDHEN and CDR2 SYDVKM. This CDR3 region has 14 residues. V lost 0 bases to trimming and J lost 2 bases, with 7 bases between them.